One sample yielded the 27 T cell receptor beta chains listed below, sequenced in a study of T cell repertoires in cytomegalovirus infection (dated by TCRdb to about 2019). TCRdb lists the instrument as Illumina HiSeq 1500. Starting from the raw public reads, TCRdb applied fastp trimming at Q25, assembled clones with MiXCR and retained in-frame beta chains. Under each unique CDR3 protein, matching rows form one entry showing the most common genes and DNA. This sample holds around 450,000 distinct CDR3 sequences; 25% to 40% were observed only once. The ten largest clones capture roughly an eighth of the sample. The specimen was PBMCs. These receptors came from a human donor in good health (CMV status not recorded). Some clones in this sample may be carry-over from other donors' samples.

The rearrangement uses TRBV7-2 and TRBJ2-2, with 12 bases fitting TRBD1. Germline V gene sequence: CDR1 SGHTA, CDR2 FQGNSA. The ends lost 6 bases at V and 7 bases at J; junction bases unmatched: 9. CDR3 length: 16 amino acids. CDR3 nucleotide sequence: TGTGCCAGCAGTTATCCGGGACAGGGGGCCTACGGGGAGCTGTTTTTT. This translates into CASSYPGQGAYGELFF.

The rearrangement links TRBV6-6 to TRBJ2-2, with D possibly matching TRBD2 (6 bases). Germline V gene sequence: CDR1 MNHNY, CDR2 SVGAGI (reference sequence). The CDR3 covers 16 residues. Trimming pared 6 bases from V and 0 bases from J, leaving 14 bases between. The CDR3 bases are TGTGCCAGCAGCAAAGTGGGGGGACCGAACACCGGGGAGCTGTTTTTT. This translates into CASSKVGGPNTGELFF.

This clonotype was recorded once. As the CDR3 is not closed by the conserved phenylalanine or tryptophan, this likely results from a read error. The chain uses TRBV7-2 and TRBJ2-3; tentatively, D is TRBD2 (7 bases). Germline CDR1 reads SGHTA; CDR2 reads FQGNSA. CDR3 length equals 14 residues. The CDR3 is CASMVGGGTETQYL. As DNA, the CDR3 is TGTGCCAGCATGGTTGGGGGGGGCACAGAGACGCAGTATTTG.

This clonotype came up many times. The rearrangement uses TRBV6-1 and TRBJ2-3, with no clear D. V was trimmed by 2 bases and J by 6 bases, leaving 12 bases between them. The CDR3 is 14 amino acids. CDR1 is MNHNS and CDR2 is SASEGT in the germline V gene. The CDR3 sequence is CASSETVTRDTQYF. For the CDR3, the DNA is TGTGCCAGCAGTGAAACGGTCACCCGGGATACGCAGTATTTT.

V usage is TRBV7-3 and J usage is TRBJ2-2; D is uncertain. Germline loops: CDR1 SGHTA, CDR2 FQGTGA. This CDR3 comprises 16 residues. Between the trimmed V and J ends, which lost 0 bases and 3 bases, there was a span of 11 bases. Written as DNA, the CDR3 is TGTGCCAGCAGCTTAACGGGAAACTTGTACACCGGGGAGCTGTTTTTT. Translated, it gives CASSLTGNLYTGELFF.

The chain is built from TRBV13 and TRBJ2-7; D might be TRBD1 (5 bases). This CDR3 has 11 residues. V shed 5 bases and J shed 6 bases, with 8 bases lying between them. The germline gives CDR1 PRHDT, CDR2 FYEKMQ (reference sequence). As DNA, the CDR3 is TGTGCCAGCAGCGAAGGGGCCGAGCAGTACTTC. Translated, it gives CASSEGAEQYF.

The chain combines TRBV20-1 with TRBJ2-6; TRBD2 aligns across 16 bases. Germline V gene data show CDR1 as DFQATT and CDR2 as SNEGSKA (reference sequence). CDR3 length equals 20 residues. Unmatched junction bases numbered 11, after V lost 6 bases and J lost 0 bases. The chain's CDR3 is CSANPGLAGGLFSGANVLTF. The CDR3 region has the DNA TGCAGTGCCAATCCGGGACTAGCGGGGGGGCTTTTCTCTGGGGCCAACGTCCTGACTTTC.

This clonotype was detected a few times. The V gene is TRBV6-1, the J gene TRBJ1-6; 8 bases are shared with TRBD1. CDR3 length equals 14 residues. V dropped 8 bases and J dropped 7; count of bases not matched to a gene: 7. Germline lookup yields CDR1 MNHNS and CDR2 SASEGT. This chain's CDR3 is CASHRDRNNSPLHF. In DNA, the CDR3 is TGTGCCAGCCACCGGGACAGGAACAATTCACCCCTCCACTTT.

This clonotype appeared many times. The chain employs TRBV7-2 and TRBJ2-5, with D tentatively TRBD2 (5 bases). This CDR3 has 15 residues. Trimming pared 3 bases from V and 2 bases from J, leaving 13 bases between. Germline loops: CDR1 SGHTA, CDR2 FQGNSA. CDR3 coding DNA: TGTGCCAGCAGCTTGTTCGGGGTGTTACAAGAGACCCAGTACTTC. This gives the protein CASSLFGVLQETQYF. Using reference TRBV7-2 and TRBJ2-5 for the parts outside the CDR3, the full variable domain is GAGVSQSPSNKVTEKGKDVELRCDPISGHTALYWYRQSLGQGLEFLIYFQGNSAPDKSGLPSDRFSAERTGGSVSTLTIQRTQQEDSAVYLCASSLFGVLQETQYFGPGTRLLVL.

The J gene is TRBJ2-7, the V gene TRBV6-5, with a tentative D call TRBD2 (7 bases). Deletions cut 6 bases from V and 1 base from J, with 31 bases between. The CDR3 runs to 20 residues. Germline CDR1 reads MNHEY; CDR2 reads SVGAGI. As DNA, the CDR3 is TGTGCCAGCAGGAGAAACGGGAGGACAGCTCCACTCGACATGTCCTACGAGCAGTACTTC. Amino acids: CASRRNGRTAPLDMSYEQYF.

In this sample, this clonotype turned up a few times. CDR3 in amino acids: CASSTSRQGGNQPQHF. The CDR3 DNA follows: TGTGCCAGTAGTACCTCCCGACAGGGGGGGAATCAGCCCCAGCATTTT. The chain recombines TRBV19 with TRBJ1-5, with 9 bases aligning to TRBD1. This CDR3 contains 16 residues. V lost 4 bases and J lost 4; bases outside the gene matches: 8. Per germline, CDR1 LNHDA and CDR2 SQIVND (reference sequence).

The rearrangement links TRBV7-2 to TRBJ2-3; D unclear. Per the germline V gene, CDR1 is SGHTA and CDR2 is FQGNSA. The CDR3 length is 15 residues. V was cut by 3 bases and J by 2 bases, with 12 bases left in between. CDR3 residues: CASSFRAASTDTQYF. The CDR3 DNA is TGTGCCAGCAGCTTTCGGGCAGCTTCCACAGATACGCAGTATTTT.

The CDR3 bases are TGCAGCGTTGAAGATCAAGGGAACAATGAGCAGTTCTTC. Translation gives CSVEDQGNNEQFF. J is TRBJ2-1 and V is TRBV29-1; D unresolved. The ends were cut back, 0 bases at V and 5 bases at J, with 8 bases in the middle. The CDR3 totals 13 residues. Germline values: CDR1 SQVTM, CDR2 ANQGSEA.

This clonotype has ten or more counts. The chain has TRBV14 and TRBJ2-6; unclear D gene. This CDR3 contains 15 residues. CDR1 SGHDN and CDR2 FVKESK come from the germline V gene. V was shortened by 4 bases and J by 1 base, with 8 bases between the two germline ends. CDR3 in DNA: TGTGCCAGCAGCCGAGTGTTGTCTGGGGCCAACGTCCTGACTTTC. It encodes CASSRVLSGANVLTF.

The chain carries TRBV29-1 and TRBJ2-1; 8 bases fit TRBD2. The CDR3 is made up of 16 amino acids. CDR1 is SQVTM and CDR2 is ANQGSEA in the germline V gene. V shed 3 bases and J 4 bases; nucleotides not matched to a gene: 11. The CDR3 DNA reads as TGCAGCGTTGAGGGAGGGCGGGGGGCGTCATACAATGAGCAGTTCTTC. It is translated as CSVEGGRGASYNEQFF.

The table lists this clonotype with a few counts. The J gene is TRBJ1-5, the V gene TRBV6-4; TRBD1 matches at 7 bases. V lost 11 bases and J lost 5; bases outside the gene matches: 12. The CDR3 runs to 14 residues. CDR1 is MRHNA and CDR2 is SNTAGT in the germline V gene. The CDR3 here is CAPPFGTADQPQHF. DNA of the CDR3: TGTGCCCCCCCGTTTGGGACAGCGGATCAGCCCCAGCATTTT.

This chain connects TRBV6-5 to TRBJ1-1, with 12 bases fitting TRBD1. Germline V gives CDR1 MNHEY, CDR2 SVGAGI. This CDR3 spans 17 amino acids. Trimming at V came to 1 base and at J to 3 bases, leaving 6 bases not matched to a gene. The CDR3: CASSYLGQGAGDTEAFF. CDR3 sequence (DNA): TGTGCCAGCAGTTACTTGGGACAGGGGGCTGGAGACACTGAAGCTTTCTTT.

The J gene is TRBJ2-3, the V gene TRBV6-2 or TRBV6-3; TRBD2 matches 13 bases. Per germline, CDR1 MNHEY and CDR2 SVGEGT. The CDR3 runs 16 residues. Germline trimming cut 5 bases from V and 5 bases from J; bases unmatched to any gene: 7. The CDR3 bases are TGTGCCAGCAGTCACTGGACTAGCGGGGGACAAGATACGCAGTATTTT. Translated, it gives CASSHWTSGGQDTQYF.

The rearrangement joins TRBV28 to TRBJ2-1, with 8 bases fitting TRBD2. The CDR3 extends over 16 amino acids. After removal of 5 bases from V and 6 bases from J, the junction contained 12 bases not matched to a gene. Germline CDR1 is MDHEN and CDR2 is SYDVKM. CDR3 bases: TGTGCCAGCAGTGTAGATACTAGCGGTTGGGCCAATGAGCAGTTCTTC. Its translation is CASSVDTSGWANEQFF.

A word on this clonotype: A junction end diverges from the germline sequence, so it may reflect a read error. The gene calls are TRBV6-2 or TRBV6-3 and TRBJ2-7; D is unresolved. CDR3 length: 13 amino acids. Germline V lookup: CDR1 MNHEY, CDR2 SVGEGT. Here the CDR3 reads CASSLNEPYEMFF. In DNA, the CDR3 is TGTGCCAGCAGTTTAAATGAACCCTACGAGATGTTCTTC.

V is TRBV5-4 and J is TRBJ2-7, with D perhaps matching TRBD2 (6 bases). With 6 bases removed from V and 6 bases from J, the gap between germline ends came to 19 bases. This CDR3 is built from 14 residues. The V gene's germline CDR1 is SGHNT and CDR2 YYREEE (reference sequence). CDR3 nucleotides: TGTGCCAGCACCACCTCCGGGGGACGGGGCGAGCAGTACTTC. It translates to CASTTSGGRGEQYF.

This chain links TRBV28 with TRBJ1-5; no clear D gene. The length of the CDR3 is 16 residues. The germline gives CDR1 MDHEN, CDR2 SYDVKM. Trimming removed 5 bases at V and 3 bases at J, with 17 bases between. CDR3 coding DNA: TGTGCCAGCAGTCCGCCAGGTGGGCAGGACAATCAGCCCCAGCATTTT. The encoded protein is CASSPPGGQDNQPQHF.

The rearrangement joins TRBV2 to TRBJ2-1; D remains ambiguous. Germline lookup yields CDR1 SNHLY and CDR2 FYNNEI. This CDR3 is built from 15 residues. V was cut by 5 bases and J by 4 bases, with 15 bases left in between. The CDR3 DNA follows: TGTGCCAGCAGTCCATCTCCTACCATTTACAATGAGCAGTTCTTC. Protein product: CASSPSPTIYNEQFF.

This clonotype was seen ten or more times. This chain links TRBV7-2 with TRBJ1-1, with TRBD1 matching 9 bases. Germline V gives CDR1 SGHTA, CDR2 FQGNSA. Trimming removed 1 base from V and 2 bases from J; junction bases left unmatched: 11. The CDR3 is made up of 18 amino acids. CDR3 loop: CASSLVMTRDRANTEAFF. The CDR3 coding sequence is TGTGCCAGCAGCTTAGTTATGACCCGGGACAGGGCAAACACTGAAGCTTTCTTT.

There are a few counts of this clonotype. The genes are TRBV6-6 and TRBJ2-6; D perhaps matches TRBD2 (6 bases). With 0 bases removed from V and 0 bases from J, the gap between germline ends came to 15 bases. Germline V lookup: CDR1 MNHNY, CDR2 SVGAGI (reference sequence). There are 19 residues in the CDR3. CDR3 sequence (DNA): TGTGCCAGCAGTTACTCGAACGCGGGACCTCTCTCTGGGGCCAACGTCCTGACTTTC. It codes for CASSYSNAGPLSGANVLTF.

This clonotype has at least ten counts. The CDR3 DNA reads as TGTGCCAGCAGCTTAGTTTTGGCGGGACTAGCGGGGACGAACACCGGGGAGCTGTTTTTT. Translating gives CASSLVLAGLAGTNTGELFF. The genes are TRBV7-8 and TRBJ2-2; 13 positions agree with TRBD2. The V gene end was trimmed by 1 base and the J gene end by 0 bases; junction bases not matched to a gene: 8. CDR3 length equals 20 residues. Germline V gives CDR1 SGHVS, CDR2 FQNEAQ.

There are many counts of this clonotype. V is TRBV7-2 and J is TRBJ2-5, with D perhaps TRBD2 (6 bases). The CDR3 is 14 residues long. The germline V and J ends were trimmed by 1 base and 5 bases, with 11 bases remaining between them. The germline CDR1 and CDR2 sequences are SGHTA and FQGNSA. CDR3: CASSLDLGGETQYF. As DNA, the CDR3 is TGTGCCAGCAGCTTAGATCTCGGAGGGGAGACCCAGTACTTC.